This T cell receptor (beta chain) emerged from a study of Ad26.COV2.S vaccination and SARS-CoV-2 variants. On this clone itself: Its antigen is unknown.

General study points: The TCR breadth and depth analyses may have produced an underestimate of total T cell responses.

This table comes from immunoSEQ multiplex PCR, and its TCRdb copy is limited to in-frame clones, with some not included. Here the sample spans around 45,000 clones, roughly four fifths being singletons. The germline CDR1 and CDR2 sequences are MNHNY and SVGAGI (reference sequence). The CDR3 covers 14 residues. V shed 6 bases and J shed 9 bases, with 15 bases lying between them. This clonotype was sampled from a human donor who had recovered from COVID-19. Here the sequenced sample was peripheral blood, taken after recovery from COVID-19. The chain recombines TRBV6-6 with TRBJ1-6; D is undetermined. The chain's CDR3 is CASSAQAGVSPLHF. The CDR3 DNA reads as TGTGCCAGCAGCGCTCAGGCCGGGGTTTCACCCCTCCACTTT.